The present T cell receptor beta chain was sequenced within a study of CD8+CD57+ T cells in acquired aplastic anemia. Those patients picked for sequencing had displayed CD8+CD57+ cell expansion on flow cytometry. Trimming pared 0 bases from V and 7 bases from J, leaving 4 bases between. The germline V gene has CDR1 SGDLS and CDR2 YYNGEE. The CDR3 covers 12 residues. The use of genomic DNA as template underpinned the TCR beta VDJ and CDR3 profiling. MiXCR, applied by TCRdb to the reads, yields one record per CDR3 protein. The sample has about 40,000 distinct CDR3 sequences, about 63% seen once. The chain couples TRBV9 to TRBJ2-2; D not certain. The clonotype originates from a human donor with aplastic anemia. Material: sorted CD4+, CD8+, or CD8+CD57+ T cells (not recorded which) from PBMCs. CDR3 amino acids: CASSVGSGELFF. For the CDR3, the DNA is TGTGCCAGCAGCGTAGGTAGCGGGGAGCTGTTTTTT.